Below, 27 T cell receptor beta chains from the same sample are listed, as sequenced in a study of low-dose radiotherapy and immunotherapy resistance in tumors. The time point denotes: after trial treatment. Treatment denoted: LDRT plus nivolumab, ipilimumab, low-dose cyclophosphamide and aspirin (RACIN trial). Both TCRalpha and TCRbeta chains were reverse transcribed with V-gene-specific primers. The authors amplified TCRs for 20 PCR cycles with a constant-region primer and a V-primer adapter. TCRdb reprocessed the reads via MiXCR and lists one record per CDR3 protein. The sample shows approximately 45,000 distinct CDR3 sequences, around 25% of them seen only once. Source: PBMCs, taken after low-dose radiotherapy plus immunotherapy. These receptors originate from a male donor with prostate cancer.

This clonotype was seen at least ten times. This sequence joins TRBV20-1 and TRBJ2-6; tentatively, D is TRBD2 (5 bases). Germline V gene data show CDR1 as DFQATT and CDR2 as SNEGSKA (reference sequence). There are 16 residues in the CDR3. Trimming cost V 3 bases and J 3 bases, with 15 bases left between them. Written as DNA, the CDR3 is TGCAGTGCTAGGCGGGCTCGAATCGATGGGGCCAACGTCCTGACTTTC. Protein product: CSARRARIDGANVLTF.

Regarding this clonotype: It differs at one base from a far larger clone, so likely a read error. The chain employs TRBV5-8 and TRBJ1-5; D remains unclear. The CDR3 is 16 amino acids. Between the trimmed V and J ends, which lost 3 bases and 2 bases, there was a span of 15 bases. Germline V CDR1 and CDR2: SGHTS, YDEGEE. The CDR3 protein is CASSSKAREGNQPQHF. For the CDR3, the DNA is TGTGCCAGCAGCTCGAAGGCCCGAGAAGGCAATCAGCCCCAGCATTTT.

This clonotype has ten or more counts. The rearrangement joins TRBV7-2 to TRBJ2-3; 11 bases fit TRBD2. Per the germline V gene, CDR1 is SGHTA and CDR2 is FQGNSA. The V gene end was trimmed by 3 bases and the J gene end by 6 bases; junction bases not matched to a gene: 14. The length of the CDR3 is 18 residues. The CDR3 DNA follows: TGTGCCAGCAGCTTGGGTCCGACTAGCGGGGAGCTTGGGGATACGCAGTATTTT. Amino acid sequence: CASSLGPTSGELGDTQYF.

As to this clonotype: No DNA is shown, since the ends of the CDR3 on it are uncertain; the CDR3 is the one TCRdb lists. CDR3 protein: CASSSSGGPQTQYF. The V and J genes are TRBV12-3 or TRBV12-4 and TRBJ2-5; the table's TRBD2 call for D was not verified on the DNA. From its first to its last residue, the CDR3 has 14 amino acids.

V and J are TRBV27 and TRBJ2-7; D unresolved. Trimming removed 5 bases from V and 3 bases from J, with 11 bases in between. The CDR3 has 13 residues. Germline V gene lookup returns CDR1 MNHEY and CDR2 SMNVEV (reference sequence). DNA of the CDR3: TGTGCCAGCAGTGGACGGTGGGTCTACGAGCAGTACTTC. Residues: CASSGRWVYEQYF.

Many counts were recorded for this clonotype. The chain links TRBV11-2 to TRBJ2-2, with no clear D. V was trimmed by 7 bases and J by 7 bases, leaving 13 bases between them. Germline V gives CDR1 SGHAT, CDR2 FQNNGV. This CDR3 comprises 13 residues. Here the CDR3 reads CASIVRFGGELFF. In DNA form, the CDR3 reads TGTGCCAGCATCGTCAGATTCGGCGGGGAGCTGTTTTTT.

By proportion, this clonotype is large. The CDR3 region has the DNA TGTGCCAGCAGTTTAACAGCGAGGGGGACTGAAGCTTTCTTT. This translates into CASSLTARGTEAFF. The chain is built from TRBV28 and TRBJ1-1, with D possibly TRBD1 on 6 matching bases. V lost 2 bases to trimming and J lost 5 bases, with 12 bases between them. This CDR3 comprises 14 residues. Germline assignment: CDR1 MDHEN and CDR2 SYDVKM.

A remark on this clonotype: This likely came from a read error, as a far larger clone is one base away. The CDR3 nucleotides are TGTGCCAACAGCGGAAGCCGGGACTGGGACACAGATACGCAGTATTTT. Translation: CANSGSRDWDTDTQYF. The chain recombines TRBV5-8 with TRBJ2-3; D might be TRBD2 (6 bases). This CDR3 is built from 16 residues. Per the germline V gene, CDR1 is SGHTS and CDR2 is YDEGEE.

The chain has TRBV4-1 and TRBJ2-7; TRBD1 might be the D (5 bases). CDR3 size: 15 residues. With 1 base removed from V and 5 bases from J, the gap between germline ends came to 15 bases. Germline CDR1 is MGHRA and CDR2 is YSYEKL. Here the CDR3 DNA reads TGCGCCAGCAGCCAAGTATTTCAGGGCAGGGACGAGCAGTACTTC. It encodes CASSQVFQGRDEQYF.

This clonotype has at least ten counts. The chain employs TRBV7-6 and TRBJ2-1; 7 bases are a match to TRBD1. The V and J ends lost 4 bases and 2 bases, in that order; junction bases with no gene match: 8. This CDR3 contains 16 residues. Germline CDR1 reads SGHVS; CDR2 reads FNYEAQ. For the CDR3, the DNA is TGTGCCAGCAGCTACCGACAGGGTCTACCCTACAATGAGCAGTTCTTC. Translated: CASSYRQGLPYNEQFF.

At least ten counts were recorded for this clonotype. The chain recombines TRBV6-2 or TRBV6-3 with TRBJ1-2, with a weak D call TRBD1 (6 bases). There are 16 residues in the CDR3. Trimming cost V 2 bases and J 7 bases, with 20 bases left between them. Germline-derived CDR1 and CDR2 are MNHEY and SVGEGT. CDR3 nucleotide sequence: TGTGCCAGCAGTTACCAGTTCGGACAGCCTGCAGGTGGCTACACCTTC. As protein: CASSYQFGQPAGGYTF.

Comment on this clonotype: This sequence is one base from a far larger clone and is likely a read error. The V gene is TRBV4-3, the J gene TRBJ2-7; 9 nucleotides match TRBD1. The V gene's germline CDR1 is LGHNA and CDR2 YSLEER. The J segment lost 7 bases and the V segment lost 0 bases, leaving 13 bases of the junction unmatched. This CDR3 is built from 17 residues. CDR3 region: CASSQDSDRGKTYEQYF. In nucleotides, the CDR3 is TGCGCCAGCAGCCAAGATAGTGACAGGGGGAAAACTTATGAGCAGTACTTC.

The rearrangement joins TRBV6-1 to TRBJ1-5, with 7 bases matching TRBD1. The germline V gene has CDR1 MNHNS and CDR2 SASEGT. V was pared by 7 bases and J by 0 bases, with 15 bases of the junction left unmatched. This CDR3 comprises 18 residues. CDR3 nucleotide sequence: TGTGCCAGCATTAGGGGGGGGGGGACAGCGTATAGCAATCAGCCCCAGCATTTT. Translated, it gives CASIRGGGTAYSNQPQHF.

This clonotype was recorded many times. The chain combines TRBV7-9 with TRBJ1-1; D gene ambiguous. There are 13 residues in the CDR3. The germline gives CDR1 SEHNR, CDR2 FQNEAQ (reference sequence). Trimming shortened V by 5 bases and J by 4 bases, and 11 bases separated the two germline ends. The CDR3 here is CASSHEGSTEAFF. The CDR3 DNA follows: TGTGCCAGCAGCCATGAGGGCAGCACTGAAGCTTTCTTT.

As concerns this clonotype: As the CDR3 is not closed by the conserved phenylalanine or tryptophan, this likely results from a read error. The chain carries TRBV2 and TRBJ2-7; the D call may be TRBD1 or TRBD2 (5 bases each). Germline CDR1 reads SNHLY; CDR2 reads FYNNEI. V lost 7 bases to trimming and J lost 0 bases, with 13 bases between them. This CDR3 is built from 14 residues. As DNA, the CDR3 is TGTGCCAGCACTTCGGGACCCAGCTCCTACGAGCAGTACTCC. Its protein product is CASTSGPSSYEQYS.

This clonotype appeared many times. V gene TRBV19 combines with J gene TRBJ2-3; TRBD1 aligns across 9 bases. Germline V CDR1 and CDR2: LNHDA, SQIVND (reference sequence). CDR3 length: 15 residues. V trimming: 3 bases; J trimming: 2 bases; junction bases outside the gene matches: 3. The CDR3 DNA reads as TGTGCCAGTAGTATGGGGACAGGGCACACAGATACGCAGTATTTT. Amino acids: CASSMGTGHTDTQYF.

To note about this clonotype: A far larger clone lies a single base away; this is likely a read error. The rearrangement uses TRBV7-9 and TRBJ2-2, with 7 bases aligning to TRBD1. In germline, CDR1 is SEHNR, CDR2 FQNEAQ (reference sequence). This CDR3 comprises 16 residues. CDR3 sequence: CAGSLGQGVITGELFF. CDR3 DNA sequence: TGTGCCGGCAGCTTAGGGCAGGGGGTGATCACCGGGGAGCTGTTTTTT.

Many counts were recorded for this clonotype. This chain links TRBV3-1 with TRBJ1-5; TRBD1 agrees at 7 bases. Looked up from germline, CDR1 is LGHDT and CDR2 is YNNKEL (reference sequence). Trimming at V came to 0 bases and at J to 1 base, leaving 6 bases not matched to a gene. The CDR3 runs to 17 residues. The chain's CDR3 is CASSQDGGRGSNQPQHF. As DNA, the CDR3 is TGTGCCAGCAGCCAAGATGGTGGCAGGGGGAGCAATCAGCCCCAGCATTTT.

This clonotype was seen only a few times. The chain is built from TRBV12-3 or TRBV12-4 and TRBJ2-7, with D perhaps being TRBD1 or TRBD2 (5 bases each). The CDR3 is made up of 15 amino acids. V gave up 6 bases and J gave up 4 bases, with 19 bases separating them. DNA of the CDR3: TGTGCCAGCAGCTTCACACGGGTGGGGGATTACGAGCAGTACTTC. Translation: CASSFTRVGDYEQYF.

This clonotype was counted many times. CDR3 bases: TGCGCCAGCAGCTTGGCCGGACAGGGGGCCGGAAACACTGAAGCTTTCTTT. As protein: CASSLAGQGAGNTEAFF. The chain couples TRBV5-1 to TRBJ1-1; 11 bases are shared with TRBD1. There are 17 residues in the CDR3. Germline assignment: CDR1 SGHRS and CDR2 YFSETQ. The V and J ends lost 0 bases and 2 bases, in that order; junction bases with no gene match: 6.

This clonotype was seen many times. CDR3 amino acids: CSARDRGRDTHRELFF. The CDR3 coding sequence is TGCAGTGCTAGAGATCGTGGCCGGGACACCCACCGGGAGCTGTTTTTT. This chain uses TRBV20-1 with TRBJ2-2, with a tentative D call TRBD1 (6 bases). V was cut by 0 bases and J by 9 bases, with 20 bases left in between. CDR1 and CDR2 (germline): DFQATT, SNEGSKA (reference sequence). The CDR3 has 16 amino acids.

The chain employs TRBV5-1 and TRBJ2-7; 12 positions agree with TRBD1. The CDR3 loop spans 14 amino acids. In germline, CDR1 is SGHRS, CDR2 YFSETQ. V shed 4 bases, J shed 6 bases, and the junction held 5 bases outside the gene matches. In nucleotides, the CDR3 is TGCGCCAGCAGCCTGGGACAGGGGGCGCTCGAGCAGTACTTC. Translated: CASSLGQGALEQYF.

This clonotype came up many times. V gene TRBV11-3 combines with J gene TRBJ2-2; D gene unclear. V was clipped by 1 base and J by 8 bases, with 11 bases between them. The CDR3 is 14 residues long. The germline CDR1 and CDR2 sequences are SGHNT and YENEEA. CDR3 in DNA: TGTGCCAGCAGCTTAGTTAGTGGAAGTGGGGAGCTGTTTTTT. This sequence encodes CASSLVSGSGELFF.

The gene calls are TRBV24-1 and TRBJ2-2; D possibly corresponds to TRBD2 (5 bases). The V and J ends lost 5 bases and 8 bases respectively, with 14 bases between them. The CDR3 totals 14 residues. From germline, CDR1 is KGHDR and CDR2 SFDVKD. The CDR3 DNA sequence: TGTGCCACCAGTGCAACCAGTCGAGGGGGGGAGCTGTTTTTT. It yields the protein CATSATSRGGELFF.

This clonotype has a count of ten or more. The gene calls are TRBV29-1 and TRBJ2-7; 10 nucleotides align to TRBD2. Germline loops: CDR1 SQVTM, CDR2 ANQGSEA. With V trimmed by 5 bases and J by 6 bases, 10 bases remained unmatched. This CDR3 spans 14 amino acids. CDR3 in amino acids: CSVSPRVAGGEQYF. The DNA of the CDR3 is TGCAGCGTTAGCCCCAGGGTAGCGGGAGGCGAGCAGTACTTC.

About this clonotype itself: With only one base between it and a far larger clone, this is likely a read error. CDR3 in amino acids: CATSAGGLAVPFEQFF. CDR3 nucleotides: TGTGCCACCAGTGCGGGGGGACTAGCGGTTCCCTTTGAGCAGTTCTTC. The chain carries TRBV24-1 and TRBJ2-1; 11 positions agree with TRBD2. The V segment lost 5 bases and the J segment 9 bases; nucleotides outside the gene matches: 11. This CDR3 has 16 residues. From germline, CDR1 is KGHDR and CDR2 SFDVKD.

This clonotype was seen repeatedly, ten times or more. The J gene is TRBJ1-6, the V gene TRBV5-4; 8 bases align to TRBD1. In germline, CDR1 is SGHNT, CDR2 YYREEE (reference sequence). V shed 1 base and J 7 bases; nucleotides not matched to a gene: 4. The CDR3 is 15 amino acids. CDR3 DNA sequence: TGTGCCAGCAGCTTGTTTACAGGGGGAAATTCACCCCTCCACTTT. Its protein product is CASSLFTGGNSPLHF.